These 27 T cell receptor beta chains were sequenced from one sample in a study of T cells in Graves' hyperthyroidism and ophthalmopathy. Amplified TCR beta CDR3 regions came from RNA transcripts. HTBI primers were used for first-round RT-PCR of the TCR CDR3. TCRdb analysed the multiplex PCR reads with MiXCR anew, one entry per CDR3 protein. The sample contains roughly 180,000 distinct CDR3 sequences, 9.4% of which appear only once. Sequenced input: blood. The receptor source for this set is a woman between 18 and 29 years old with Graves' hyperthyroidism that later progressed to Graves' ophthalmopathy.

This clonotype was recorded at least ten times. The chain combines TRBV11-2 with TRBJ2-2, with 10 bases fitting TRBD2. CDR3 length: 16 amino acids. V lost 5 bases, J lost 3 bases, and 6 bases stayed unmatched. Germline V gives CDR1 SGHAT, CDR2 FQNNGV. The CDR3 sequence: CASSTQRGGYTGELFF. The CDR3 bases are TGTGCCAGCAGCACTCAGCGGGGGGGATACACCGGGGAGCTGTTTTTT.

This clonotype was picked up many times. V usage is TRBV13 and J usage is TRBJ2-2, with 8 bases that match TRBD1. The germline V gene has CDR1 PRHDT and CDR2 FYEKMQ (reference sequence). This CDR3 region has 16 residues. V shed 2 bases, J shed 2 bases, and the junction held 4 bases outside the gene matches. CDR3 coding DNA: TGTGCCAGCAGCTTAACGGACAGGGCCAACACCGGGGAGCTGTTTTTT. It encodes CASSLTDRANTGELFF.

This clonotype was detected ten times or more. The chain links TRBV6-1 to TRBJ2-1; D is unclear. Trimming shortened V by 1 base and J by 3 bases, and 13 bases separated the two germline ends. The CDR3 is 16 residues long. The V gene's germline CDR1 is MNHNS and CDR2 SASEGT. Here the CDR3 reads CASSEEVANGYNEQFF. CDR3 sequence (DNA): TGTGCCAGCAGTGAAGAGGTGGCTAACGGCTACAATGAGCAGTTCTTC.

This clonotype was counted once. A much more abundant neighbour one base away suggests this may be a read error. The chain joins TRBV9 to TRBJ1-1; tentative D call: TRBD1 (6 bases). Germline assignment: CDR1 SGDLS and CDR2 YYNGEE. This CDR3 comprises 14 residues. CDR3 loop: CASSTAQTGFEASF. In DNA, the CDR3 is TGTGCCAGCAGCACGGCTCAGACAGGATTTGAAGCTTCCTTT.

This clonotype was seen many times. The chain carries TRBV10-3 and TRBJ2-1, with 10 bases matching TRBD2. CDR3 length equals 19 residues. Germline CDR1 ENHRY, CDR2 SYGVKD. The junction had 15 bases not matched to a gene; V was cut back by 3 bases and J by 4 bases. The CDR3 region has the DNA TGTGCCATCAGTGAAGGCTCGAGGCTAGCGGGGGTCCTGTACAATGAGCAGTTCTTC. Translation: CAISEGSRLAGVLYNEQFF.

The sample holds many counts of this clonotype. This chain connects TRBV19 to TRBJ1-2; 8 bases line up with TRBD1. J was trimmed by 4 bases and V by 3 bases; bases with no gene match: 7. Germline CDR1 is LNHDA and CDR2 is SQIVND (reference sequence). This CDR3 contains 15 residues. DNA for the CDR3: TGTGCCAGTAGTATGTCCCGGACAGGGACCTATGGCTACACCTTC. It encodes CASSMSRTGTYGYTF.

The chain uses TRBV7-9 and TRBJ2-3; D is undetermined. Germline CDR1 is SEHNR and CDR2 is FQNEAQ (reference sequence). V was shortened by 5 bases and J by 3 bases, with 12 bases between the two germline ends. The CDR3 is 14 residues long. As DNA, the CDR3 is TGTGCCAGCAGCGAGTGGGTCCTTACAGATACGCAGTATTTT. Translation: CASSEWVLTDTQYF.

This clonotype was found many times. The chain uses TRBV7-8 and TRBJ2-1, with D possibly matching TRBD1 (6 bases). CDR1 is SGHVS, CDR2 FQNEAQ, per germline. The CDR3 extends over 12 amino acids. Trimming left V 4 bases short and J 12 bases short, with 13 bases between. Written as DNA, the CDR3 is TGTGCCAGCAGCTGGCCACAGGGCGGGCAGTTCTTC. This encodes CASSWPQGGQFF.

This clonotype showed up many times. The rearrangement joins TRBV20-1 to TRBJ2-2, with unresolved D. V was cut by 5 bases and J by 6 bases, with 16 bases left in between. CDR3 length equals 14 residues. Germline CDR1 and CDR2: DFQATT and SNEGSKA (reference sequence). This CDR3 reads CSAHDQRGSGELFF. The CDR3 DNA is TGCAGTGCTCACGATCAGCGAGGTTCCGGGGAGCTGTTTTTT.

This clonotype was counted many times. The J gene is TRBJ1-6, the V gene TRBV7-8; D uncertain. The CDR3 is 12 residues long. Trimming left V 3 bases short and J 5 bases short, with 2 bases between. CDR1 is SGHVS and CDR2 is FQNEAQ in the germline V gene. CDR3 nucleotide sequence: TGTGCCAGCAGCTTTCATAATTCACCCCTCCACTTT. It is translated as CASSFHNSPLHF.

At least ten counts were recorded for this clonotype. The junction differs from germline at one of its ends, possibly a read error. The V gene is TRBV2, the J gene TRBJ2-7; D not certain. Per germline, CDR1 SNHLY and CDR2 FYNNEI. CDR3 size: 11 residues. CDR3 nucleotide sequence: TGTGCCAGCAGTGAAAACTCGCCTAGGAACTTC. It specifies CASSENSPRNF.

This chain connects TRBV24-1 to TRBJ2-1; unclear D gene. With 0 bases removed from V and 6 bases from J, the gap between germline ends came to 5 bases. The length of the CDR3 is 13 residues. CDR1 and CDR2 from the germline V gene are KGHDR and SFDVKD. CDR3 residues: CATSDLDVNEQFF. DNA of the CDR3: TGTGCCACCAGTGATTTGGATGTCAATGAGCAGTTCTTC.

This clonotype has ten or more counts. The CDR3 coding sequence is TGTGCCTGGGGGGACAGGGAATACGAGCAGTACTTC. Translating gives CAWGDREYEQYF. The chain carries TRBV30 and TRBJ2-7; 9 bases match TRBD1. Germline V gene sequence: CDR1 GTSNPN, CDR2 SVGIG (reference sequence). The CDR3 runs to 12 residues. V dropped 5 bases and J dropped 4; count of bases not matched to a gene: 3.

This clonotype was seen many times. This sequence joins TRBV12-3 or TRBV12-4 and TRBJ1-5; D is undetermined. CDR3 size: 12 residues. V dropped 0 bases and J dropped 5 bases, with 2 bases sitting between them. The CDR3 DNA is TGTGCCAGCAGTTTAGCGGATCAGCCCCAGCATTTT. Amino acids: CASSLADQPQHF.

This clonotype has ten or more counts. The chain has TRBV6-5 and TRBJ2-1; a possible D gene is TRBD2 (6 bases). V lost 6 bases to trimming and J lost 0 bases, with 15 bases between them. Germline V gives CDR1 MNHEY, CDR2 SVGAGI. The CDR3 runs to 16 residues. The CDR3 region has the DNA TGTGCCAGCAGCCCCGATAGCGGAAGCTCCTACAATGAGCAGTTCTTC. This encodes CASSPDSGSSYNEQFF.

This clonotype has ten or more counts. This chain links TRBV10-2 with TRBJ1-2; D not resolved. This CDR3 has 13 residues. Trimming left V 4 bases short and J 4 bases short, with 10 bases between. The V gene's germline CDR1 is WSHSY and CDR2 SAAADI. The DNA of the CDR3 is TGCGCCAGCAGTGTGGGCCGGGCCTATGGCTACACCTTC. As protein: CASSVGRAYGYTF.

This clonotype has at least ten counts. The rearrangement joins TRBV13 to TRBJ2-1; no clear D gene. The CDR3 sequence is 16 residues long. Deletions cut 8 bases from V and 0 bases from J, with 17 bases between. Germline V gene data show CDR1 as PRHDT and CDR2 as FYEKMQ (reference sequence). CDR3 in DNA: TGTGCCAGCGCCCCCGCAGGCCAGAGCTCCTACAATGAGCAGTTCTTC. It codes for CASAPAGQSSYNEQFF.

This clonotype was seen ten or more times. The rearrangement links TRBV27 to TRBJ2-4; no firm D call. The CDR3 runs to 14 residues. Germline CDR1 reads MNHEY; CDR2 reads SMNVEV (reference sequence). V was pared by 0 bases and J by 3 bases, with 6 bases between. The chain's CDR3 is CASSLSYGKNIQYF. CDR3 nucleotides: TGTGCCAGCAGTTTATCGTATGGCAAAAACATTCAGTACTTC.

This clonotype was observed at least ten times. The DNA of the CDR3 is TGTGCCACCAGCAGAGAGGCGTCCAATGAGCAGTTCTTC. Translation gives CATSREASNEQFF. This chain joins TRBV15 and TRBJ2-1, with D unclear. V was pared by 0 bases and J by 6 bases, with 6 bases between. Germline values: CDR1 LNHNV, CDR2 YYDKDF (reference sequence). The length of the CDR3 is 13 residues. The whole variable domain, remainder taken from reference TRBV15 and TRBJ2-1, is DAMVIQNPRYQVTQFGKPVTLSCSQTLNHNVMYWYQQKSSQAPKLLFHYYDKDFNNEADTPDNFQSRRPNTSFCFLDIRSPGLGDTAMYLCATSREASNEQFFGPGTRLTVL.

In this sample, this clonotype turned up many times. The J gene is TRBJ2-5, the V gene TRBV3-1; D call uncertain. Trimming removed 0 bases from V and 5 bases from J, with 7 bases in between. The CDR3 sequence is 13 residues long. Germline lookup yields CDR1 LGHDT and CDR2 YNNKEL (reference sequence). CDR3 amino acids: CASSQDAGETQYF. Written as DNA, the CDR3 is TGTGCCAGCAGCCAAGACGCTGGGGAGACCCAGTACTTC.

V usage is TRBV3-1 and J usage is TRBJ1-5; D unresolved. Per the germline V gene, CDR1 is LGHDT and CDR2 is YNNKEL (reference sequence). The ends were cut back, 0 bases at V and 3 bases at J, with 6 bases in the middle. This CDR3 comprises 14 residues. CDR3 region: CASSQDPNNQPQHF. The CDR3 bases are TGTGCCAGCAGCCAAGATCCCAACAATCAGCCCCAGCATTTT.

This clonotype was counted many times. V usage is TRBV27 and J usage is TRBJ2-1, with D possibly matching TRBD1 (5 bases). The germline V gene has CDR1 MNHEY and CDR2 SMNVEV (reference sequence). V dropped 5 bases and J dropped 4 bases, with 18 bases sitting between them. This CDR3 spans 16 amino acids. CDR3 in DNA: TGTGCCAGCAGTCCCAACTCTAGGGGCGAGTACAATGAGCAGTTCTTC. Translation: CASSPNSRGEYNEQFF.

This clonotype was seen many times. CDR3 DNA: TGTGCCTGGAGTGTACTTCAGGGTGTCGGCGAGCAGTACTTC. Translating it yields CAWSVLQGVGEQYF. The chain links TRBV30 to TRBJ2-7; tentatively, D is TRBD1 (5 bases). The V end lost 0 bases, the J end lost 6 bases, and 15 bases lay between the germline ends. Germline V gene data show CDR1 as GTSNPN and CDR2 as SVGIG (reference sequence). The CDR3 is made up of 14 amino acids.

This clonotype occurred a few times. CDR3 in DNA: TGTGCCAGCTCACCACTAGCGGGAACCAACAATGAGCAGTTCTTC. Translated: CASSPLAGTNNEQFF. The chain has TRBV18 and TRBJ2-1, with 8 bases fitting TRBD2. The V and J ends lost 1 base and 5 bases, in that order; junction bases with no gene match: 4. The CDR3 consists of 15 residues. Germline lookup yields CDR1 KGHSH and CDR2 LQKENI.

The chain has TRBV4-1 and TRBJ2-3, with D uncertain. V shed 0 bases and J shed 7 bases, with 14 bases lying between them. Germline assignment: CDR1 MGHRA and CDR2 YSYEKL. CDR3 length equals 15 residues. The CDR3 DNA follows: TGCGCCAGCAGCCAAGATCGGGTGCCTTTAAATACGCAGTATTTT. As protein: CASSQDRVPLNTQYF.

This clonotype showed up just a few times. This sequence joins TRBV15 and TRBJ1-2; D might be TRBD1 (6 bases). Germline CDR1 reads LNHNV; CDR2 reads YYDKDF (reference sequence). The germline V and J ends were trimmed by 0 bases and 8 bases, with 16 bases remaining between them. The CDR3 covers 15 residues. In nucleotides, the CDR3 is TGTGCCACCAGCAGAGAGAGGGGTGGGGACAAAGGCTACACCTTC. It codes for CATSRERGGDKGYTF.

In regard to this clonotype: A much bigger clone sits one base away, suggesting this may be a read error. The rearrangement links TRBV7-9 to TRBJ1-1; perhaps TRBD1 as D (5 bases). V was clipped by 7 bases and J by 6 bases, with 18 bases between them. Per germline, CDR1 SEHNR and CDR2 FQNEAQ (reference sequence). CDR3 length equals 14 residues. CDR3 in amino acids: CASTLGPGWAEAFF. CDR3 bases: TGTGCCAGCACCCTGGGGCCAGGATGGGCTGAAGCTTTCTTT. Using reference TRBV7-9 and TRBJ1-1 for the parts outside the CDR3, the full variable domain is DTGVSQNPRHKITKRGQNVTFRCDPISEHNRLYWYRQTLGQGPEFLTYFQNEAQLEKSRLLSDRFSAERPKGSFSTLEIQRTEQGDSAMYLCASTLGPGWAEAFFGQGTRLTVV.